This T cell receptor beta chain was captured by sequencing in a study of shared clonotypes between healthy human individuals (TCRdb year 2020). For the study in its entirety: A few men and a couple of women, aged 18 to 49 years, made up the cohort. For each donor, three plates each were used for CD4 naive and CD4 memory, two plates were used for CD8 naive, and one plate was used for CD8 memory. Blood TCR repertoires of about 5 healthy adults were deeply sequenced to estimate repertoire size and the extent of clonotype sharing between individuals. Libraries were prepared and TCR repertoires were sequenced by different laboratories using diverse techniques, in order to increase sequencing depth and limit assay-specific biases. Between about 0.85 and 9.5 billion PBMCs per donor were obtained by leukapheresis.

For CDR1 and CDR2, the germline V gene lists SGHVS and FNYEAQ. V is cut back by 5 bases and J by 4 bases, with 6 bases in the junction unmatched. Taken from cysteine to phenylalanine, the CDR3 has 15 residues. CDR3 DNA only is kept here, 45 bases in frame from base 1. Using the deep immunoSEQ assay, multiplex PCR amplified TCR CDR3 regions from genomic DNA. Genomic DNA extracted from each cell subset was distributed evenly over all wells of several immunoSEQ 96-well plates, and each plate served as one replicate. For sorted subsets, 150 to 200 ng genomic DNA, equal to some 30,000 T cell genomes, was loaded into each replicate PCR. The purified libraries were quantified using a Qubit 3.0 fluorometer, sized with a Bioanalyzer 2100, and then quantified again using the KAPA Library Quantification kit. A separate single-read 150-cycle Illumina NextSeq 550 flow cell was used to sequence each immunoSEQ 96-well plate. The published analysis was carried out like this. Because the immunoSEQ output held only junctional sequences and lacked quality scores, the filtering could not match the filtering applied to full-length reads. Sequences were annotated with PyIR, a Python wrapper for IgBLAST v1.9, using IMGT germline references to assign V/J genes and CDR3. Reads with weak V/J assignments (E-value above 1e-6), missing CDR3, stop codons, out-of-frame junctions, or ambiguous translated residues were removed. V3J clonotypes were defined as sequences sharing an identical inferred V gene, J gene, and CDR3 amino acid sequence. Percentage overlap between repertoires was computed as shared unique clonotypes divided by the size of the smaller repertoire. RTK rarefaction, the Chao1 estimator, and Recon v2.1 estimates of unobserved clonotypes were used to assess repertoire richness. Generation probabilities were computed with OLGA for all TCRbeta clonotypes obtained by the gDNA method from several donors. TCRdb took over this immuneACCESS table, retaining in-frame rearrangements with V and J assigned. Such tables are incomplete; in checked studies, under half of the missing clones stem from an unresolved V gene, and the remainder is unexplained. V and J calls and clone size are those listed in that table; D and trimming were worked out from the DNA. The sample yields roughly 2,000,000 clones; roughly 95% were counted once. Jointly, the top ten make up more than 1.5% of the sample.

For the CD8 naive samples, CD45RO-negative cells were positively selected for CCR7, yielding a CD45RA+CCR7+ population from which TemRA cells were excluded. Donors were healthy HIV-negative adults with no recently reported acute infections or vaccinations. Only Caucasian adults living in Nashville, Tennessee, USA were represented among the donors. After blood collection by leukapheresis, PBMCs were isolated using Ficoll-Histopaque density gradient centrifugation and then cryopreserved in the vapor phase of liquid nitrogen. Analytical flow cytometry was used to check the purity and quantity of each magnetically sorted T cell population. Each sorted fraction had its genomic DNA isolated and then quantified by UV absorbance on a Nanodrop 2000c. Of note for this clone: Its antigen is still unknown. No much larger clone is present one base from it, and per-base qualities are unavailable.

Paper-wide results and their limitations: Sampling was restricted to blood, and TCR repertoires in tissues likely differ from the TCR repertoires found in blood. Larger estimated clonotype richness was generally found for naive subsets than for memory subsets. Pairwise subsampling led to the expectation that sequencing depth would affect the degree of clonotype sharing among donors. Compared with non-shared clonotypes, the clonotypes found in all four sorted-subset donors had higher generation probabilities. Incomplete sequencing was indicated by rarefaction of sorted-subset datasets, despite the large sequencing depth. When a handful of donors were compared, the shared fraction of clonotypes was 5% to 6.5% for naive CD4, 3% to 4% for naive CD8, 2% to 2.5% for memory CD4, and 0.35% to 0.4% for memory CD8. The small number of donors limited the genetic and exposure-history diversity represented.

The TCR was taken from a man between 18 and 29 years old in good health. Some clones in this sample may be carry-over from other donors' samples. The sample consisted of naive CD8+ T cells from PBMCs. The cell subset or site label, read with the paper, signifies: CD45RA+CCR7+. The sequence joins TRBV7-6 to TRBJ2-5; TRBD2 lines up with 11 middle nucleotides. The DNA sequence is TGTGCCAGCAGCACCCTAGCGGGAGGCGGAGAGACCCAGTACTTC. This gives the protein CASSTLAGGGETQYF.